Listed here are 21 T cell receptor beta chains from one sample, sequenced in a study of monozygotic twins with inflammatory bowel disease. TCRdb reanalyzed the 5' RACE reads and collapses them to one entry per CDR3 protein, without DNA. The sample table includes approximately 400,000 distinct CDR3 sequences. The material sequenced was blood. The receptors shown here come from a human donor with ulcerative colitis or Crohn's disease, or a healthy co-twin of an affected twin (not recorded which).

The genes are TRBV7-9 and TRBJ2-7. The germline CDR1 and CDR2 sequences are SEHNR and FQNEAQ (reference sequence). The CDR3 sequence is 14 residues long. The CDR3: CASRLSAAGFEQYF.

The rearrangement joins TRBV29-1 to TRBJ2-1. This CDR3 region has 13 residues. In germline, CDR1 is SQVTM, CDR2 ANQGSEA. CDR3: CSVLSSHNNEQFF.

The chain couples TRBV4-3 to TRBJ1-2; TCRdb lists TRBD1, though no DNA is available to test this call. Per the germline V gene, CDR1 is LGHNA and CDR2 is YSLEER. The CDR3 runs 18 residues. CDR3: CASSQVLNVGTAFYGYTF.

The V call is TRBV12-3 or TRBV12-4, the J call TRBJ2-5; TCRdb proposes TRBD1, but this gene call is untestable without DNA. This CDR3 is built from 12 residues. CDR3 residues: CASSPGQGPQYF.

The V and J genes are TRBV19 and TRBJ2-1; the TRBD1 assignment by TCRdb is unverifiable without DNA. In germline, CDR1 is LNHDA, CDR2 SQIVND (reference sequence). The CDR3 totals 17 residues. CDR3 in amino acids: CASSIDARAVTYNEQFF. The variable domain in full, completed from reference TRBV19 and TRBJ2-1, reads DGGITQSPKYLFRKEGQNVTLSCEQNLNHDAMYWYRQDPGQGLRLIYYSQIVNDFQKGDIAEGYSVSREKKESFPLTVTSAQKNPTAFYLCASSIDARAVTYNEQFFGPGTRLTVL.

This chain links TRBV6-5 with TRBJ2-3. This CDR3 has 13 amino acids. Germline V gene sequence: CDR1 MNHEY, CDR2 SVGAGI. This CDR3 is CASSRTRSDTQYF.

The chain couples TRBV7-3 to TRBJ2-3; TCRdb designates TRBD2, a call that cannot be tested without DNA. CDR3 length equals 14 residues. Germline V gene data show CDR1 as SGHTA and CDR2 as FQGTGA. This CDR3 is CASSSSGGHDTQYF.

The CDR3 loop is CASSPGQTNYEQYF. V usage is TRBV18 and J usage is TRBJ2-7; TCRdb returns TRBD2, unconfirmable since there is no DNA. There are 14 residues in the CDR3. The germline V gene encodes CDR1 KGHSH and CDR2 LQKENI.

The CDR3 protein is CASSQYSGPRSEQYF. The genes are TRBV23-1 and TRBJ2-7; no DNA is available, so the TRBD2 call from TCRdb remains unchecked. TRBV23-1 is placed among ORFs of uncertain function. The CDR3 runs 15 residues.

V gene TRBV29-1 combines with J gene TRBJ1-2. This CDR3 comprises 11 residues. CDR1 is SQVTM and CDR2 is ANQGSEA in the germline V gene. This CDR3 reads CSVGHSYGYTF.

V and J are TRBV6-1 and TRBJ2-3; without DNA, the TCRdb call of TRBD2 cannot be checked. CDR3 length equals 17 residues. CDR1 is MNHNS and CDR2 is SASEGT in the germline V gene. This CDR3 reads CASSHGASSPGEDTQYF.

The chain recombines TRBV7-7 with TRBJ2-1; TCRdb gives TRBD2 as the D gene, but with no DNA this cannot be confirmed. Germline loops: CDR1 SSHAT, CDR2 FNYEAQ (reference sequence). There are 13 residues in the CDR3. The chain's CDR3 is CASSLTPMEGQFF.

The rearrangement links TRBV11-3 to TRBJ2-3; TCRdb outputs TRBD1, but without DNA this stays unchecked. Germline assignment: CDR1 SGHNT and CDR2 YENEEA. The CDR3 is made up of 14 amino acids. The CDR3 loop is CASSLSRGADTQYF.

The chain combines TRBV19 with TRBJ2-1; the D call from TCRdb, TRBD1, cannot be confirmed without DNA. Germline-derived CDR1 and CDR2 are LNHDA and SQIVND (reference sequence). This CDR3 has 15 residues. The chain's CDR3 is CASSPRTAPYNEQFF.

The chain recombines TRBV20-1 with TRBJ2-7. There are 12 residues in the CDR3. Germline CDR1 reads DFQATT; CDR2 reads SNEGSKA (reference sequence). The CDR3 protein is CSAPEYSYERYF.

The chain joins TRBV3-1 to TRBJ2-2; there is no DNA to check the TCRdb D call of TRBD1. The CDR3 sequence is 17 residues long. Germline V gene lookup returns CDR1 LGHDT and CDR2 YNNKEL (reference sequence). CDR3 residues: CASSQEWTPRPTGELFF.

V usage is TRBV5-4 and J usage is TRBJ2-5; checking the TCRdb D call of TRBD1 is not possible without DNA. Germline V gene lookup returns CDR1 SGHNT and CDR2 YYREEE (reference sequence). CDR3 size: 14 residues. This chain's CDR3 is CASTGLGGEETQYF.

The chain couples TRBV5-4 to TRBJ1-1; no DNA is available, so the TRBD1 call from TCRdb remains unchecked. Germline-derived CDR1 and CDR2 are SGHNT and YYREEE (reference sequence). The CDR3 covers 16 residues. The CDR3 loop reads CASSPAGGQMNTEAFF.

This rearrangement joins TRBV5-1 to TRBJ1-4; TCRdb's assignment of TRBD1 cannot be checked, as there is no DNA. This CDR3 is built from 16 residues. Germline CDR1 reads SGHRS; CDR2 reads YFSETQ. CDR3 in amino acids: CASSRTRTDYNEKLFF.

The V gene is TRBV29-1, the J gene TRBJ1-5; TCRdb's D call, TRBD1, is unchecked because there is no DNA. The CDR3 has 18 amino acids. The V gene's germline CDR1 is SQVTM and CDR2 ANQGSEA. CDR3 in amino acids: CSVVGGTGGIDSNQPQHF.

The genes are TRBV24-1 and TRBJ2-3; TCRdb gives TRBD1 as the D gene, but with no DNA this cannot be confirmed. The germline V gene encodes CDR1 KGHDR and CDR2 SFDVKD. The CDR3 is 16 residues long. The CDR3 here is CATSDRGGGSPDTQYF.